This T cell receptor beta chain was captured by sequencing in a study of PD-1 blockade in classical Hodgkin lymphoma. This CDR3 has 14 amino acids. Germline CDR1 is MNHEY and CDR2 is SMNVEV (reference sequence). The V end was cut by 2 bases, the J end by 9 bases, with 16 bases between. Sequenced by immunoSEQ multiplex PCR; TCRdb stores in-frame clones only, minus some. The data show approximately 14,000 clones, with approximately 86% seen just once and roughly 4.4% held by the top ten. No patient escaped relapse after autologous stem cell transplantation, and brentuximab vedotin exposure varied. Here the sequenced sample was peripheral blood mononuclear cells (PBMCs), taken at baseline. The chain couples TRBV27 to TRBJ1-2, with D possibly matching TRBD1 (5 bases). The source of this sequence is a human donor with classical Hodgkin lymphoma. CDR3 amino acids: CASSLTPGNYRYTF. DNA for the CDR3: TGTGCCAGCAGTTTAACCCCAGGGAATTATCGCTACACCTTC.